This paragraph reports one T cell receptor (beta chain). These data come from a study of cytomegalovirus exposure and HLA in healthy donors. Only in-frame clones appear in the TCRdb table, and some are missing; sequencing was by immunoSEQ multiplex PCR. This table has about 140,000 clones, about nine tenths appearing once. With 4 bases removed from V and 6 bases from J, the gap between germline ends came to 4 bases. Germline loops: CDR1 SNHLY, CDR2 FYNNEI. The CDR3 is made up of 11 amino acids. V and J are TRBV2 and TRBJ2-1; D gene ambiguous. The TCR sequence derives from a man aged 18 to 29 in good health and CMV-seropositive. Sequenced material: PBMCs. DNA of the CDR3: TGTGCCAGCAGTGTTATCAATGAGCAGTTCTTC. This encodes CASSVINEQFF.